This T cell receptor beta chain came from a study of blood T cell repertoires in COVID-19. The overall study: Some COVID-19 samples were acute and others convalescent; all came from the United States, Italy and Spain. T cells, B-cell-depleted T cells, or PBMCs supplied cDNA or gDNA.

This clone appeared a single time. In the study's own analysis: It was from reference gene primer amplification that nucleated cell counts were estimated. The protocol was immunoSEQ multiplex PCR, while the TCRdb copy is restricted to in-frame clones and leaves out a portion. From that table come the V and J calls and clone size; the DNA was used to work out D and trimming. This table has almost 35,000 clones, over 80% appearing once. The receptor was isolated from a man aged 55-75 years with active COVID-19. The sample taken for sequencing was peripheral blood.

CDR3 loop: CASSPTGGHGYTF. For the CDR3, the DNA is TGTGCCAGCAGCCCCACAGGGGGCCATGGCTACACCTTC. The chain uses TRBV6-6 and TRBJ1-2; 9 nucleotides align to TRBD1. The V gene end was trimmed by 6 bases and the J gene end by 6 bases; junction bases not matched to a gene: 5. From germline, CDR1 is MNHNY and CDR2 SVGAGI (reference sequence). The CDR3 runs to 13 residues.